This is a list of T cell receptor beta chains from one sample in a study of blood T cell repertoires in COVID-19. Data came from immunoSEQ multiplex PCR; TCRdb stores just in-frame clones and leaves some out. The sample holds under 450,000 clones, 70% to 90% seen once. The material sequenced was peripheral blood. The receptors come from a woman aged 55-70 years with COVID-19, enrolled during active disease. Both conserved end residues are part of each CDR3. Fields, in order: D gene, J gene, clone size, V gene, CDR3 protein, CDR3 DNA. The D gene is left open where the match is weak. Clone size is shown for a subset of rows, as once, few, many or a class of expanded clone.

D gene: NA
J gene: TRBJ2-2
clone size: NA
V gene: TRBV6-5
CDR3 protein: CASIRGGFTGELFF
CDR3 DNA: TGTGCCAGTATCAGAGGGGGTTTCACCGGGGAGCTGTTTTTT

D gene: TRBD2
J gene: TRBJ2-6
clone size: NA
V gene: TRBV18
CDR3 protein: CASSTLPWGGLSSGANVLTF
CDR3 DNA: TGTGCCAGCTCTACCCTACCATGGGGGGGACTATCCTCTGGGGCCAACGTCCTGACTTTC

D gene: TRBD2
J gene: TRBJ2-5
clone size: NA
V gene: TRBV5-5
CDR3 protein: CASSSGLAGGETQYF
CDR3 DNA: TGTGCCAGCAGCTCCGGACTAGCGGGGGGTGAGACCCAGTACTTC

D gene: TRBD1
J gene: TRBJ2-4
clone size: NA
V gene: TRBV5-1
CDR3 protein: CASSLEGQGWDIQYF
CDR3 DNA: TGCGCCAGCAGCTTGGAGGGACAGGGGTGGGACATTCAGTACTTC

D gene: TRBD1
J gene: TRBJ2-7
clone size: NA
V gene: TRBV5-5
CDR3 protein: CASSRPGTGGEVYEQYF
CDR3 DNA: TGTGCCAGCAGCAGACCCGGGACAGGGGGCGAAGTCTACGAGCAGTACTTC

D gene: TRBD1
J gene: TRBJ2-7
clone size: NA
V gene: TRBV7-9
CDR3 protein: CASSLGQGPYYEQYF
CDR3 DNA: TGTGCCAGCAGCCTTGGACAGGGTCCCTACTACGAGCAGTACTTC

D gene: NA
J gene: TRBJ1-2
clone size: once
V gene: TRBV12-3/TRBV12-4
CDR3 protein: CASSRRLGYTF
CDR3 DNA: TGTGCCAGCAGCCGCCGGTTAGGCTACACCTTC

D gene: TRBD2
J gene: TRBJ2-7
clone size: once
V gene: TRBV6-1
CDR3 protein: CASSEETSGGAYEQYF
CDR3 DNA: TGTGCCAGCAGTGAAGAAACTAGCGGGGGTGCGTACGAGCAGTACTTC

D gene: NA
J gene: TRBJ2-3
clone size: NA
V gene: TRBV6-5
CDR3 protein: CASSYRPRGDTQYF
CDR3 DNA: TGTGCCAGCAGTTACCGGCCTCGGGGAGATACGCAGTATTTT

D gene: NA
J gene: TRBJ1-5
clone size: NA
V gene: TRBV4-3
CDR3 protein: CASSQDSGPNQPQHF
CDR3 DNA: TGCGCCAGCAGCCAAGATTCAGGGCCCAATCAGCCCCAGCATTTT

D gene: TRBD1
J gene: TRBJ2-7
clone size: NA
V gene: TRBV10-1
CDR3 protein: CASSEVTGQSSYEQYF
CDR3 DNA: TGCGCCAGCAGTGAGGTGACGGGACAGAGCTCCTACGAGCAGTACTTC

D gene: TRBD1
J gene: TRBJ1-2
clone size: NA
V gene: TRBV5-1
CDR3 protein: CASSPSRGQGFNGYTF
CDR3 DNA: TGCGCCAGCAGCCCCTCGAGGGGACAGGGGTTTAATGGCTACACCTTC

D gene: NA
J gene: TRBJ2-7
clone size: NA
V gene: TRBV24-1
CDR3 protein: CATRGGGFSYEQYF
CDR3 DNA: TGTGCCACCAGAGGCGGGGGCTTTTCCTACGAGCAGTACTTC

D gene: NA
J gene: TRBJ1-5
clone size: NA
V gene: TRBV9
CDR3 protein: CASSVSGNSNQPQHF
CDR3 DNA: TGTGCCAGCAGCGTTTCAGGGAATAGCAATCAGCCCCAGCATTTT

D gene: NA
J gene: TRBJ1-6
clone size: NA
V gene: TRBV7-8
CDR3 protein: CASSLAPLTDHSALHF
CDR3 DNA: TGTGCCAGCAGCTTAGCGCCTCTGACAGATCATTCGGCCCTCCACTTT

D gene: NA
J gene: TRBJ2-2
clone size: NA
V gene: TRBV3-1/TRBV3-2
CDR3 protein: CASSQESTGTGELFF
CDR3 DNA: TGTGCCAGCAGCCAAGAGTCTACGGGCACCGGGGAGCTGTTTTTT

D gene: NA
J gene: TRBJ2-5
clone size: NA
V gene: TRBV13
CDR3 protein: CASSLYRGTQETQYF
CDR3 DNA: TGTGCCAGCAGCTTATATCGCGGTACTCAAGAGACCCAGTACTTC

D gene: TRBD1
J gene: TRBJ1-3
clone size: NA
V gene: TRBV5-1
CDR3 protein: CASSWTGTGNTIYF
CDR3 DNA: TGCGCCAGCAGCTGGACAGGGACTGGAAACACCATATATTTT

D gene: NA
J gene: TRBJ1-1
clone size: NA
V gene: TRBV25-1
CDR3 protein: CASIQRELWNTEAFF
CDR3 DNA: TGTGCCAGCATCCAGCGGGAGCTATGGAACACTGAAGCTTTCTTT

D gene: TRBD2
J gene: TRBJ2-1
clone size: NA
V gene: TRBV14
CDR3 protein: CASSQGLAGGFGYEQFF
CDR3 DNA: TGTGCCAGCAGCCAGGGACTAGCGGGGGGATTTGGCTATGAGCAGTTCTTC

D gene: NA
J gene: TRBJ1-5
clone size: NA
V gene: TRBV18
CDR3 protein: CASSTRQVLSQPQHF
CDR3 DNA: TGTGCCAGCTCAACCCGACAGGTATTGAGTCAGCCCCAGCATTTT

D gene: TRBD1
J gene: TRBJ2-3
clone size: NA
V gene: TRBV15
CDR3 protein: CATSGGQGATDTQYF
CDR3 DNA: TGTGCCACCAGCGGAGGACAGGGGGCTACAGATACGCAGTATTTT

D gene: TRBD1
J gene: TRBJ2-7
clone size: NA
V gene: TRBV5-4
CDR3 protein: CASSLGTGRNEQYF
CDR3 DNA: TGTGCCAGCAGCTTAGGGACAGGGAGGAACGAGCAGTACTTC

D gene: NA
J gene: TRBJ1-4
clone size: NA
V gene: TRBV5-1
CDR3 protein: CASSLGGTNEKLFF
CDR3 DNA: TGCGCCAGCAGCTTGGGAGGGACTAATGAAAAACTGTTTTTT

D gene: NA
J gene: TRBJ2-7
clone size: NA
V gene: TRBV5-6
CDR3 protein: CASSLSAGFHEQYF
CDR3 DNA: TGTGCCAGCAGCTTGTCCGCAGGGTTCCACGAGCAGTACTTC

D gene: NA
J gene: TRBJ1-1
clone size: once
V gene: TRBV27
CDR3 protein: CASSPDQGMNTEAFF
CDR3 DNA: TGTGCCAGCAGTCCGGATCAGGGGATGAACACTGAAGCTTTCTTT

D gene: TRBD2
J gene: TRBJ2-1
clone size: NA
V gene: TRBV9
CDR3 protein: CASSAPVAGGPDEQFF
CDR3 DNA: TGTGCCAGCAGCGCCCCGGTAGCGGGGGGCCCCGATGAGCAGTTCTTC

D gene: TRBD1
J gene: TRBJ1-6
clone size: NA
V gene: TRBV6-5
CDR3 protein: CARGGQGKNSPLHF
CDR3 DNA: TGTGCCAGGGGGGGACAGGGTAAAAATTCACCCCTCCACTTT

D gene: NA
J gene: TRBJ1-4
clone size: NA
V gene: TRBV3-1/TRBV3-2
CDR3 protein: CASSQDIAGTPRDEKLFF
CDR3 DNA: TGTGCCAGCAGCCAAGATATCGCAGGGACTCCCCGGGATGAAAAACTGTTTTTT

D gene: NA
J gene: TRBJ1-2
clone size: NA
V gene: TRBV9
CDR3 protein: CASSVARGADGYTF
CDR3 DNA: TGTGCCAGCAGCGTAGCCAGGGGTGCCGATGGCTACACCTTC

D gene: TRBD1
J gene: TRBJ1-2
clone size: NA
V gene: TRBV5-1
CDR3 protein: CASSLRQGNHYGYTF
CDR3 DNA: TGCGCCAGCAGCCTACGACAGGGGAACCACTATGGCTACACCTTC

D gene: TRBD1
J gene: TRBJ2-4
clone size: NA
V gene: TRBV12-5
CDR3 protein: CASGFTGVAKNIQYF
CDR3 DNA: TGTGCTAGTGGTTTCACAGGGGTAGCCAAAAACATTCAGTACTTC

D gene: NA
J gene: TRBJ2-7
clone size: NA
V gene: TRBV5-1
CDR3 protein: CASSGQPASFSYEQYF
CDR3 DNA: TGCGCCAGCAGCGGACAGCCCGCTTCCTTCTCCTACGAGCAGTACTTC

D gene: TRBD2
J gene: TRBJ2-1
clone size: NA
V gene: TRBV6-5
CDR3 protein: CASSSGTSGHNEQFF
CDR3 DNA: TGTGCCAGCAGTTCCGGGACTAGCGGGCACAATGAGCAGTTCTTC

D gene: TRBD1
J gene: TRBJ1-4
clone size: NA
V gene: TRBV5-1
CDR3 protein: CASSWTGDRGEKLFF
CDR3 DNA: TGCGCCAGCAGCTGGACAGGGGACAGAGGTGAAAAACTGTTTTTT

D gene: TRBD1
J gene: TRBJ2-7
clone size: NA
V gene: TRBV11-1
CDR3 protein: CASSPETGPEQYF
CDR3 DNA: TGTGCCAGCAGCCCTGAGACAGGGCCCGAGCAGTACTTC

D gene: NA
J gene: TRBJ1-5
clone size: NA
V gene: TRBV28
CDR3 protein: CASSLGQTPDQPQHF
CDR3 DNA: TGTGCCAGCAGTTTAGGACAGACCCCCGATCAGCCCCAGCATTTT

D gene: NA
J gene: TRBJ1-4
clone size: NA
V gene: TRBV5-1
CDR3 protein: CASSFSATNEKLFF
CDR3 DNA: TGCGCCAGCAGCTTTAGCGCAACTAATGAAAAACTGTTTTTT

D gene: TRBD2
J gene: TRBJ2-1
clone size: NA
V gene: TRBV11-2
CDR3 protein: CASSSGTSGLNEQFF
CDR3 DNA: TGTGCCAGCAGCTCAGGGACTAGCGGCCTCAATGAGCAGTTCTTC

D gene: NA
J gene: TRBJ2-1
clone size: NA
V gene: TRBV4-2
CDR3 protein: CASSHLRDSKYNEQFF
CDR3 DNA: TGTGCCAGCAGCCACCTCAGGGACTCGAAATACAATGAGCAGTTCTTC

D gene: TRBD1
J gene: TRBJ1-1
clone size: NA
V gene: TRBV7-2
CDR3 protein: CASSLGTGVPNTEAFF
CDR3 DNA: TGTGCCAGCAGCTTAGGTACAGGGGTTCCCAACACTGAAGCTTTCTTT

D gene: TRBD1
J gene: TRBJ1-6
clone size: NA
V gene: TRBV6-5
CDR3 protein: CASRLDRGGSPLHF
CDR3 DNA: TGTGCCAGCAGATTGGACAGGGGGGGTTCACCCCTCCACTTT

D gene: TRBD2
J gene: TRBJ2-3
clone size: NA
V gene: TRBV7-7
CDR3 protein: CASSLGLAGETDTQYF
CDR3 DNA: TGTGCCAGCAGCTTAGGGTTAGCGGGGGAGACAGATACGCAGTATTTT

D gene: NA
J gene: TRBJ1-1
clone size: NA
V gene: TRBV12-3/TRBV12-4
CDR3 protein: CASSWDTNTEAFF
CDR3 DNA: TGTGCCAGCAGTTGGGACACTAACACTGAAGCTTTCTTT

D gene: TRBD1
J gene: TRBJ1-5
clone size: once
V gene: TRBV11-2
CDR3 protein: CASSLGGQYNQPQHF
CDR3 DNA: TGTGCCAGCAGCTTAGGGGGACAGTACAATCAGCCCCAGCATTTT

D gene: TRBD2
J gene: TRBJ2-5
clone size: NA
V gene: TRBV15
CDR3 protein: CATSRGTSGGAGETQYF
CDR3 DNA: TGTGCCACCAGCAGAGGGACTAGCGGGGGGGCCGGGGAGACCCAGTACTTC

D gene: NA
J gene: TRBJ1-1
clone size: NA
V gene: TRBV5-1
CDR3 protein: CASSSGGFTEAFF
CDR3 DNA: TGCGCCAGCAGTTCGGGGGGCTTTACTGAAGCTTTCTTT

D gene: NA
J gene: TRBJ2-3
clone size: many
V gene: TRBV5-4
CDR3 protein: CASSLGRVDTQYF
CDR3 DNA: TGTGCCAGCAGCCTGGGTCGGGTAGATACGCAGTATTTT

D gene: NA
J gene: TRBJ2-5
clone size: NA
V gene: TRBV19
CDR3 protein: CASSIRETQYF
CDR3 DNA: TGTGCCAGTAGTATACGGGAGACCCAGTACTTC

D gene: NA
J gene: TRBJ1-1
clone size: NA
V gene: TRBV6-5
CDR3 protein: CASFPTVEDAEAFF
CDR3 DNA: TGTGCCAGTTTTCCCACGGTCGAAGATGCTGAAGCTTTCTTT

D gene: TRBD1
J gene: TRBJ1-5
clone size: NA
V gene: TRBV4-1
CDR3 protein: CASSQEDRNQPQHF
CDR3 DNA: TGCGCCAGCAGCCAAGAGGACAGGAATCAGCCCCAGCATTTT

D gene: NA
J gene: TRBJ1-2
clone size: once
V gene: TRBV10-2
CDR3 protein: CASSESHSKVGYTF
CDR3 DNA: TGCGCCAGCAGTGAGTCTCACAGTAAGGTTGGCTACACCTTC